This T cell receptor (beta chain) came from a study of human T cells and chemical hapten exposure. On the study more broadly: Chiefly female patients presented with alopecia areata, totalis or universalis.

Study observations and caveats: Patch test score rose with PT1 expanded TCR count, significant at thresholds 8, 16 and 32, not 4.

This clonotype came up a few times. Its antigen is currently unknown. The germline V gene encodes CDR1 LGHNA and CDR2 YSLEER. The CDR3 is made up of 14 amino acids. Losses at the gene ends were 0 bases for V and 4 bases for J; bases not matched to a gene: 2. TCRdb independently ran MiXCR on the RACE reads; one entry per CDR3 protein. The sample lists approximately 260,000 distinct CDR3 sequences, almost 8% occurring once. Time point here: pre-sensitization, week 0. Treatment defined: therapeutic diphenylcyclopropenone sensitization with weekly scalp DPC. This clonotype originated in a man aged 18 to 29 with alopecia areata. Some clones in this sample may be carry-over from other donors' samples. The material sequenced was whole blood, taken in connection with sensitization to the hapten diphenylcyclopropenone (DPC). The rearrangement uses TRBV4-3 and TRBJ1-2; 7 nucleotides line up with TRBD1. CDR3 DNA: TGCGCCAGCAGCCAAGAGGGGACAGCCTATGGCTACACCTTC. Translation: CASSQEGTAYGYTF.